This T cell receptor (beta chain) was identified during a study of shared clonotypes between healthy human individuals. Overall study findings and caveats: Larger richness was generally estimated for naive than memory subsets.

V lost 5 bases and J lost 6; bases outside the gene matches: 6. The CDR3 consists of 15 residues. CDR1 is MNHEY and CDR2 is SVGAGI in the germline V gene. Comments on this clone: The antigen remains unidentified.

Method: immunoSEQ multiplex PCR; TCRdb's copy keeps in-frame clones and lacks some. The sample consists of roughly 2,300,000 clones, under 95% of them appearing once. The sequence derives from a man younger than 30 in good health. Some clones in this sample may be carry-over from other donors' samples. The chain has TRBV6-5 and TRBJ2-1; the match to TRBD2 covers 11 bases. The sample comprised naive CD4+ T cells from PBMCs. Subset described: CD45RA+ positively selected. The CDR3 DNA sequence: TGTGCCAGCAGTACTAGCGGGAGAGAAAGCAATGAGCAGTTCTTC. Encoded protein: CASSTSGRESNEQFF.